These 6 T cell receptor beta chains originate from one sample sequenced in a study of cytomegalovirus exposure and HLA in healthy donors. PCR used 60 Vbeta primers and 13 Jbeta primers. Clones were sequenced by immunoSEQ multiplex PCR, and TCRdb holds only the in-frame ones, with some missing. This sample carries roughly 200,000 clones, 86% of them seen once, and the ten largest clones take around 0.34%. The sample taken for sequencing was PBMCs. The source of these receptors is a woman between 25 and 40 years old in good health and CMV-seronegative.

The chain carries TRBV28 and TRBJ2-2; 8 bases are a match to TRBD1. The V and J ends lost 6 bases and 0 bases, in that order; junction bases with no gene match: 3. The CDR3 runs 15 residues. Germline-derived CDR1 and CDR2 are MDHEN and SYDVKM. The DNA of the CDR3 is TGTGCCAGCAGGGGGGGACAGGCGAACACCGGGGAGCTGTTTTTT. Residues: CASRGGQANTGELFF. Full variable domain (outside the CDR3, taken from reference TRBV28 and TRBJ2-2): DVKVTQSSRYLVKRTGEKVFLECVQDMDHENMFWYRQDPGLGLRLIYFSYDVKMKEKGDIPEGYSVSREKKERFSLILESASTNQTSMYLCASRGGQANTGELFFGEGSRLTVL.

This clone has only a few counts. CDR3 sequence: CASSSGASQGASTEAFF. The CDR3 nucleotides read TGTGCCAGCAGTTCCGGTGCCTCCCAGGGGGCGTCCACTGAAGCTTTCTTT. This chain connects TRBV28 to TRBJ1-1, with 8 bases lining up with TRBD1. This CDR3 spans 17 amino acids. J gave up 4 bases and V 4 bases, and 14 bases lay outside the gene matches. Germline V gene sequence: CDR1 MDHEN, CDR2 SYDVKM. Variable domain in full (rest from reference TRBV28 and TRBJ1-1): DVKVTQSSRYLVKRTGEKVFLECVQDMDHENMFWYRQDPGLGLRLIYFSYDVKMKEKGDIPEGYSVSREKKERFSLILESASTNQTSMYLCASSSGASQGASTEAFFGQGTRLTVV.

This chain joins TRBV11-1 and TRBJ1-1; D is possibly TRBD1 (5 bases). The V gene's germline CDR1 is SGHAT and CDR2 FQDESV (reference sequence). Trimming took 4 bases from V and 5 from J, leaving 17 bases between them. This CDR3 has 15 residues. CDR3: CASSYTRVGPTEAFF. DNA of the CDR3: TGTGCCAGCAGCTACACCAGGGTTGGGCCAACTGAAGCTTTCTTT.

The chain recombines TRBV7-9 with TRBJ2-7, with 8 nucleotides matching TRBD2. Trimming at V came to 4 bases and at J to 1 base, leaving 9 bases not matched to a gene. Germline loops: CDR1 SEHNR, CDR2 FQNEAQ (reference sequence). This CDR3 has 16 amino acids. The CDR3 is CASSSPGGRWSYEQYF. The CDR3 DNA reads as TGTGCCAGCAGCTCTCCGGGCGGGAGGTGGTCCTACGAGCAGTACTTC.

A few counts support this clone. The chain uses TRBV5-6 and TRBJ2-6; 10 positions match TRBD2. This CDR3 comprises 16 residues. Germline V gene lookup returns CDR1 SGHDT and CDR2 YYEEEE. J gave up 0 bases and V 7 bases, and 4 bases lay outside the gene matches. CDR3 DNA sequence: TGTGCCAGCGCAGCGGGGGGGATCTCTGGGGCCAACGTCCTGACTTTC. Protein sequence: CASAAGGISGANVLTF.

In DNA form, the CDR3 reads TGTGCCAGCAGTGGGTTCCGGACAACGAACAATCAGCCCCAGCATTTT. This gives the protein CASSGFRTTNNQPQHF. This sequence joins TRBV2 and TRBJ1-5, with D possibly being TRBD1 (5 bases). Trimming stripped 4 bases from V and 3 bases from J, with 16 bases between. Germline V CDR1 and CDR2: SNHLY, FYNNEI. This CDR3 has 16 amino acids.